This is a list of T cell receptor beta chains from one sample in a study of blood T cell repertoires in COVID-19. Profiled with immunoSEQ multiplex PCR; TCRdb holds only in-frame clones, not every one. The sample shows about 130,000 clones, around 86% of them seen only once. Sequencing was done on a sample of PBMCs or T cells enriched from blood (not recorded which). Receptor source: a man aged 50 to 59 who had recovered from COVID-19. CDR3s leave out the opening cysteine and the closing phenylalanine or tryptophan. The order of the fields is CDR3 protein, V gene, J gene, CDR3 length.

cdr3_aa: ASSFVSISRGARRLTQY
v_call: TRBV11-2
j_call: TRBJ2-3
cdr3_length: 17

cdr3_aa: ASSLLTGYNEQF
v_call: TRBV7-2
j_call: TRBJ2-1
cdr3_length: 12

cdr3_aa: ASSAPRRGHGQPQH
v_call: TRBV6-1
j_call: TRBJ1-5
cdr3_length: 14

cdr3_aa: ASSSLTTPVAY
v_call: TRBV5-6
j_call: TRBJ2-5
cdr3_length: 11

cdr3_aa: ASRGVDTGELF
v_call: TRBV5-1
j_call: TRBJ2-2
cdr3_length: 11

cdr3_aa: ASSLYNQPQH
v_call: TRBV5-4
j_call: TRBJ1-5
cdr3_length: 10

cdr3_aa: ASSWQVNQPQH
v_call: TRBV19
j_call: TRBJ1-5
cdr3_length: 11

cdr3_aa: ATAPSDLPSYEQY
v_call: TRBV19
j_call: TRBJ2-7
cdr3_length: 13

cdr3_aa: ASSPSGDNYGYT
v_call: TRBV18
j_call: TRBJ1-2
cdr3_length: 12

cdr3_aa: ASSQEPGLGYT
v_call: TRBV4-3
j_call: TRBJ1-2
cdr3_length: 11

cdr3_aa: ASGGRGGQPQH
v_call: TRBV27
j_call: TRBJ1-5
cdr3_length: 11

cdr3_aa: SVRPGLSNYGYT
v_call: TRBV29-1
j_call: TRBJ1-2
cdr3_length: 12

cdr3_aa: SVEAGPGAEAF
v_call: TRBV29-1
j_call: TRBJ1-1
cdr3_length: 11

cdr3_aa: AITAGAGFNYGYT
v_call: TRBV10-3
j_call: TRBJ1-2
cdr3_length: 13

cdr3_aa: ASSTDTLGGYT
v_call: TRBV19
j_call: TRBJ1-2
cdr3_length: 11

cdr3_aa: ASSLTFGTGGTDTQY
v_call: TRBV28
j_call: TRBJ2-3
cdr3_length: 15

cdr3_aa: ASSLGSGRGSGYT
v_call: TRBV18
j_call: TRBJ1-2
cdr3_length: 13

cdr3_aa: ASSKKPDRVNEKLF
v_call: TRBV6-6
j_call: TRBJ1-4
cdr3_length: 14

cdr3_aa: ASSRDPSNQPQH
v_call: TRBV27
j_call: TRBJ1-5
cdr3_length: 12

cdr3_aa: ASSLVDRGRDEQY
v_call: TRBV5-1
j_call: TRBJ2-7
cdr3_length: 13